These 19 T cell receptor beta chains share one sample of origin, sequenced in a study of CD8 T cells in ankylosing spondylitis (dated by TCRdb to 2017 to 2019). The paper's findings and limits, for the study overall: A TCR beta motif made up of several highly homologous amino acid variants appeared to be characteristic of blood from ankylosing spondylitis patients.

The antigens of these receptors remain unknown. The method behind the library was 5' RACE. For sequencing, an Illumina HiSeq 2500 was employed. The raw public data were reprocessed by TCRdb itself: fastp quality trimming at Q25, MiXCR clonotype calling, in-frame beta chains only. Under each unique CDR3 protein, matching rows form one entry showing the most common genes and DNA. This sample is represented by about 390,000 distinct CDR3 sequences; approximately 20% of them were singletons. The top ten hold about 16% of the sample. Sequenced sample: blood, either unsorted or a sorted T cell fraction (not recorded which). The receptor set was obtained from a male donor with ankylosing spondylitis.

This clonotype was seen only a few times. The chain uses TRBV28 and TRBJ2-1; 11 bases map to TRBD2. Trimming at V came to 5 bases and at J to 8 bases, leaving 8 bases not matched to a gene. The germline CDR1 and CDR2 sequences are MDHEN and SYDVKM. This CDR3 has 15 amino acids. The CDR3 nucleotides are TGTGCCAGCAGTCCCTTAGCGGGAGGGGCGTATGAGCAGTTCTTC. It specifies CASSPLAGGAYEQFF.

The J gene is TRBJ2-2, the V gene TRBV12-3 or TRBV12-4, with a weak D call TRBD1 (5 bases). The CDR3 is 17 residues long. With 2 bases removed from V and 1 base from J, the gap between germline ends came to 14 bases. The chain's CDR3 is CASSLSRVYGNTGELFF. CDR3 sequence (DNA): TGTGCCAGCAGTTTATCCAGGGTCTACGGGAACACCGGGGAGCTGTTTTTT.

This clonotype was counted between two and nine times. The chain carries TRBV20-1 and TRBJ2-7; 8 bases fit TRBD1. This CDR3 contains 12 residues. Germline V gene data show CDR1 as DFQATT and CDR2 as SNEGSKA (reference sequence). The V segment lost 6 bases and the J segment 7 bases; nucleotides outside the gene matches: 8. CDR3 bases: TGCAGTGCCACGGGACAGGCGGAGGAGCAGTACTTC. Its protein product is CSATGQAEEQYF.

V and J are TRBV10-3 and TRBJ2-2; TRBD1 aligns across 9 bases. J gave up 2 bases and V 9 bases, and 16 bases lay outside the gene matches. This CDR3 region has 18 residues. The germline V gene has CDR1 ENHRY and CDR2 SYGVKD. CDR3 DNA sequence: TGTGCCATACCTGCAACCCCCCCGGGACAGGGAAACACCGGGGAGCTGTTTTTT. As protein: CAIPATPPGQGNTGELFF.

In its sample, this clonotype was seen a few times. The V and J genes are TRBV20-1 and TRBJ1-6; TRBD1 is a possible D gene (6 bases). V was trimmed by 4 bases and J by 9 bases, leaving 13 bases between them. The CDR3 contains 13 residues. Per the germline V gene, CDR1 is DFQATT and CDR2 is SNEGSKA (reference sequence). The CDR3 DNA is TGCAGTGCTATCACAGGGATCGGTTCACCCCTCCACTTT. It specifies CSAITGIGSPLHF.

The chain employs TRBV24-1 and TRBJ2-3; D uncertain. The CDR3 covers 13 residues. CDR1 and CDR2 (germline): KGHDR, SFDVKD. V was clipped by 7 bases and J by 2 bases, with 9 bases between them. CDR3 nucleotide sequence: TGTGCCACCAGGAGAGCCGACACAGATACGCAGTATTTT. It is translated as CATRRADTDTQYF.

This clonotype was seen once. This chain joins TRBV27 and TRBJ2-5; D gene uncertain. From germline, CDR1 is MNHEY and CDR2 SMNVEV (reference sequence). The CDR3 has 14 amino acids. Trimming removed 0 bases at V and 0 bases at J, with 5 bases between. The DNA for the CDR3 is TGTGCCAGCAGTTTATCGTGGCACCAAGAGACCCAGTACTTC. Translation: CASSLSWHQETQYF.

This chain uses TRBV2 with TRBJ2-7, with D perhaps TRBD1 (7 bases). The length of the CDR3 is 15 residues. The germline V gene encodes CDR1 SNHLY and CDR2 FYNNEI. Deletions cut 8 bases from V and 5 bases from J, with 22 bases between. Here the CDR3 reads CASDKGSGGLDEQYF. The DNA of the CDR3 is TGTGCCAGCGATAAAGGTTCAGGGGGGTTGGACGAGCAGTACTTC.

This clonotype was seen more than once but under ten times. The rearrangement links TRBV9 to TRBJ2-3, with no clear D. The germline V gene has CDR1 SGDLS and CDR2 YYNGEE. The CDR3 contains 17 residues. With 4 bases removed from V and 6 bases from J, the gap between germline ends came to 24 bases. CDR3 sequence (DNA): TGTGCCAGCAGCCCGACCCCCCGGGCCTCATCCTCGGATACGCAGTATTTT. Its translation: CASSPTPRASSSDTQYF.

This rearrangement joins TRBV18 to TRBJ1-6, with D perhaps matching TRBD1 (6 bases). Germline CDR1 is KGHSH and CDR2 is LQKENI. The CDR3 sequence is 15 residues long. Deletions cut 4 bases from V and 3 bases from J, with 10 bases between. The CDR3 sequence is CASSRLGHYNSPLHF. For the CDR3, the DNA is TGTGCCAGCTCACGCCTGGGACACTATAATTCACCCCTCCACTTT.

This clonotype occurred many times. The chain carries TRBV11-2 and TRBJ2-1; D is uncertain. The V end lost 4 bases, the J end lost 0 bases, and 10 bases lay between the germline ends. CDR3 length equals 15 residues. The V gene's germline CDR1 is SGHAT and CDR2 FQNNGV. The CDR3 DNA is TGTGCCAGCAGCTCTATGTTAAGCTCCTACAATGAGCAGTTCTTC. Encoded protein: CASSSMLSSYNEQFF.

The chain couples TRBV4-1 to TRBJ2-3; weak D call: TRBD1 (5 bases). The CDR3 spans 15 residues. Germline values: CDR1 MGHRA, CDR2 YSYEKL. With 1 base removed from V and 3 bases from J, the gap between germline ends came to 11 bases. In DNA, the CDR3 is TGCGCCAGCAGCCAAGTCAGGGTTGGGACAGATACGCAGTATTTT. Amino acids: CASSQVRVGTDTQYF.

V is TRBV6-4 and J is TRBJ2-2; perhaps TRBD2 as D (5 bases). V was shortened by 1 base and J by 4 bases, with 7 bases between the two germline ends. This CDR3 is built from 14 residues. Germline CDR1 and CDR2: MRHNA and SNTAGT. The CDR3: CASSDFAGTGELFF. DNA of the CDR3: TGTGCCAGCAGTGACTTTGCGGGCACCGGGGAGCTGTTTTTT.

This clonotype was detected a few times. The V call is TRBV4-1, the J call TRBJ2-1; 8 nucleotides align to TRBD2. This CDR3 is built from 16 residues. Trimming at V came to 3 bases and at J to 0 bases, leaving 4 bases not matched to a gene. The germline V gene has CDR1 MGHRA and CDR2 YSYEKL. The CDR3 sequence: CASSQTGTSSYNEQFF. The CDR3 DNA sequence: TGCGCCAGCAGCCAGACCGGGACTAGCTCCTACAATGAGCAGTTCTTC.

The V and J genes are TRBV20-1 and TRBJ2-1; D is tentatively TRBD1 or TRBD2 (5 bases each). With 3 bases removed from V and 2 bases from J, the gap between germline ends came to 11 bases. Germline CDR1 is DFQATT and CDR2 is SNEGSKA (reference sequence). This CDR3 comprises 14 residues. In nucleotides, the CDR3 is TGCAGTGCTAGCCCCGGGACCACCTACAATGAGCAGTTCTTC. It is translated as CSASPGTTYNEQFF.

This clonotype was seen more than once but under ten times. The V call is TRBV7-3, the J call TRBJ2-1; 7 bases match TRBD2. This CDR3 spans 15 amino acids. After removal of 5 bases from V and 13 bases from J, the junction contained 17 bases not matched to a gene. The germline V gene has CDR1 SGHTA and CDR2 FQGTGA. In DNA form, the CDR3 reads TGTGCCAGCAGCCTGGTTCTTAGCGGGTCCGCCTCCCAGTTCTTC. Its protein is CASSLVLSGSASQFF.

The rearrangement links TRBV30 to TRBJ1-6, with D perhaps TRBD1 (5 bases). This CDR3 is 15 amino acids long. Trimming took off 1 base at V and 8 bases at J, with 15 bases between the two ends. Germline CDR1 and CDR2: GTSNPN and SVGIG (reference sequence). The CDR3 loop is CAWSERKTAYSPLHF. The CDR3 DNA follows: TGTGCCTGGAGTGAGCGCAAGACAGCTTATTCACCCCTCCACTTT.

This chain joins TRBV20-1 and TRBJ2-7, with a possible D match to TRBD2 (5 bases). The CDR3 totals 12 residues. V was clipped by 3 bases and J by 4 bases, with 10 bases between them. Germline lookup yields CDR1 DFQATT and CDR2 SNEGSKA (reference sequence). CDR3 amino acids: CSASPAGYEQYF. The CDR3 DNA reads TGCAGTGCTAGTCCCGCGGGTTACGAGCAGTACTTC.

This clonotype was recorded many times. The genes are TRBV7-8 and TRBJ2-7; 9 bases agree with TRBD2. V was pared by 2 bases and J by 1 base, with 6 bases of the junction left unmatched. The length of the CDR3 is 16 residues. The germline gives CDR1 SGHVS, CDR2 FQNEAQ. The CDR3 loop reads CASSLSRTSVSYEQYF. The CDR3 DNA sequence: TGTGCCAGCAGCTTATCTAGGACTAGCGTATCCTACGAGCAGTACTTC.